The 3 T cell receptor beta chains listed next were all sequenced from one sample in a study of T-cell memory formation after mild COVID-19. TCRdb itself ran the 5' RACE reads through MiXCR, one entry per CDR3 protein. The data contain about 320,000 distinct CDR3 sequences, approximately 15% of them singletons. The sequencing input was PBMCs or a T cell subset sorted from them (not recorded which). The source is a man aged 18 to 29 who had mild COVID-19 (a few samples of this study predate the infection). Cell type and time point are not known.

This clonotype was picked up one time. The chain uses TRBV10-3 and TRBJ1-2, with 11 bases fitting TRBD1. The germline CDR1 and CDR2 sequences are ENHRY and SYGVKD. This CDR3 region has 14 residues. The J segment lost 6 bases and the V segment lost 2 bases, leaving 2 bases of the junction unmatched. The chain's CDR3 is CAISEGTGGDGYTF. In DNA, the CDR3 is TGTGCCATCAGTGAGGGGACAGGGGGGGATGGCTACACCTTC.

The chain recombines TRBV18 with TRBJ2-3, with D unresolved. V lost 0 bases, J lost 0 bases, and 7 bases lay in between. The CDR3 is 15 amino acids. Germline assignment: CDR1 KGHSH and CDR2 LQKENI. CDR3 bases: TGTGCCAGCTCACCACCTTCAAGTAGCACAGATACGCAGTATTTT. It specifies CASSPPSSSTDTQYF.

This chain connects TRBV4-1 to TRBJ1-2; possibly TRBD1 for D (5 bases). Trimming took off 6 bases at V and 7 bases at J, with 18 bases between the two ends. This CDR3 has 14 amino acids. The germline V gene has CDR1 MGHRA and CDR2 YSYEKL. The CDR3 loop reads CASRSPGGAPGYTF. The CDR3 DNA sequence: TGCGCCAGCAGGTCTCCCGGAGGGGCTCCTGGCTACACCTTC.